These T cell receptor beta chains were read from a single sample in a study of identifying expanded T cells in peripheral blood. Profiling relied on immunoSEQ multiplex PCR, and the TCRdb table lists in-frame clones only, not all of them. The repertoire includes approximately 80,000 clones, 84% of them detected once, and 18% sits in the top ten. What was sequenced was blood. Receptors were obtained from a person aged 18 to 75 in good health. Both conserved end residues are part of each CDR3. The D gene is left open where the match is weak. Not every row has a clone size; where given, it reads once, few, many or a size class.

NA	TRBV9	many	TRBJ2-7	TGTGCCAGCAGCTCCCAGGGCTCTGGCGAGCAGTACTTC	CASSSQGSGEQYF
NA	TRBV2	NA	TRBJ2-7	TGTGCCAGCAGTCATACGACCTACGAGCAGTACTTC	CASSHTTYEQYF
TRBD2	TRBV7-2	NA	TRBJ2-7	TGTGCCAGCAGCTTAGTAGGGGGACTAGCGGCCTCCTACGAGCAGTACTTC	CASSLVGGLAASYEQYF
TRBD1	TRBV5-1	NA	TRBJ1-1	TGCGCCAGCAGCTTGGACGCAGGGGGGGACACTGAAGCTTTCTTT	CASSLDAGGDTEAFF
NA	TRBV2	NA	TRBJ2-1	TGTGCCAGCAGTGAACGCGGCCCCTACAATGAGCAGTTCTTC	CASSERGPYNEQFF
TRBD1	TRBV5-8	NA	TRBJ2-3	TGTGCCAGCAGCCAGAGGACAGGCAGCACAGATACGCAGTATTTT	CASSQRTGSTDTQYF
NA	TRBV6-5	NA	TRBJ1-3	TGTGCCAGCAGGGCGACAGGCCTGGGGGACACCATATATTTT	CASRATGLGDTIYF
NA	TRBV11-2	few	TRBJ1-4	TGTGCCAGCAGCCTTAACTCCTTAGGCGGTGAAAAACTGTTTTTT	CASSLNSLGGEKLFF
NA	TRBV6-1	NA	TRBJ1-5	TGTGCCAGCAGTCCCGGGACAACTAATCAGCCCCAGCATTTT	CASSPGTTNQPQHF
TRBD1	TRBV5-4	NA	TRBJ1-2	TGTGCCAGCAGACAGGACAGGGGAAACTATGGCTACACCTTC	CASRQDRGNYGYTF
TRBD1	TRBV5-1	NA	TRBJ2-3	TGCGCCAGCTGTTTAGGACAGGGCACAGATACGCAGTATTTT	CASCLGQGTDTQYF
NA	TRBV7-3	NA	TRBJ2-3	TGTGCCAGCAGCTCCGACAGTTATACGCAGTATTTT	CASSSDSYTQYF
NA	TRBV19	NA	TRBJ2-7	TGTGCCAGGGCAGGGGAGGCCCAGGCGTCCCCTTACTACGAGCAGTACTTC	CARAGEAQASPYYEQYF
NA	TRBV9	NA	TRBJ2-3	TGTGCCAGCAGCGTATCGGGATCGGGGTGGGCAGATACGCAGTATTTT	CASSVSGSGWADTQYF
TRBD1	TRBV7-3	many	TRBJ1-2	TGTGCCAGCAGCTTAACGAGGACAGGGTATGGCTACACCTTC	CASSLTRTGYGYTF
NA	TRBV10-3	NA	TRBJ2-1	TGTGCCATCAGCCCCATATCCTCGGGGGAGCAGTTCTTC	CAISPISSGEQFF
NA	TRBV29-1	few	TRBJ2-4	TGCAGCGTTGAAGATCTTGAGGGAGCCGCCAAAAACATTCAGTACTTC	CSVEDLEGAAKNIQYF
TRBD1	TRBV11-2	NA	TRBJ1-4	TGTGCCAGCAGCCCCCGGGACAGAGGAGGCGAAAAACTGTTTTTT	CASSPRDRGGEKLFF
NA	TRBV9	NA	TRBJ2-1	TGTGCCAGCAGAGGGGGGCGGGAGAAGCCCAAGGAGCAGTTCTTC	CASRGGREKPKEQFF
NA	TRBV13	NA	TRBJ2-2	TGTGCCAGCAGCTTAATCGCTTTGGGCAGGGAGAGTCCCGGGGAGCTGTTTTTT	CASSLIALGRESPGELFF
NA	TRBV4-1	once	TRBJ2-3	TGCGCCAGCAGCCCTGGGGGGGCGAGAATCACAGATACGCAGTATTTT	CASSPGGARITDTQYF
TRBD1	TRBV29-1	NA	TRBJ2-7	TGCAGCGTTGAATATGGGACAGGAACCTACGAGCAGTACTTC	CSVEYGTGTYEQYF
NA	TRBV28	NA	TRBJ1-2	TGTGCCAGCAGTTTTCCAGGAGAGGCCTATGGCTACACCTTC	CASSFPGEAYGYTF
NA	TRBV5-1	NA	TRBJ1-3	TGCGCCAGCAGCTTGCTATCCAACTCTGGAAACACCATATATTTT	CASSLLSNSGNTIYF
NA	TRBV9	few	TRBJ2-7	TGTGCCGACGCCAGGGCGGGGCGAGCTCGACCCTACGAGCAGTACTTC	CADARAGRARPYEQYF
NA	TRBV6-1	NA	TRBJ1-2	TGTGCCAGCAGTGAAGTCGGGGGGGGACGGTATGGCTACACCTTC	CASSEVGGGRYGYTF
TRBD2	TRBV4-3	NA	TRBJ2-1	TGCGCCAGCAGCCAAGCAGGACTAGCGGGAGGCCATGAGCAGTTCTTC	CASSQAGLAGGHEQFF
TRBD1	TRBV7-8	NA	TRBJ2-5	TGTGCCAGCAGCTCCTGGACAGGGAGACAGACCCAGTACTTC	CASSSWTGRQTQYF
NA	TRBV5-6	NA	TRBJ1-3	TGTGCCAGCAGCTTGGGGCCTTTTCAGGGACCCGGAAACACCATATATTTT	CASSLGPFQGPGNTIYF
TRBD1	TRBV5-6	NA	TRBJ2-7	TGTGCCAGCAGCTTTTCTCCCGGGACAGGGGTCTACGAGCAGTACTTC	CASSFSPGTGVYEQYF
NA	TRBV4-3	NA	TRBJ1-1	TGCGCCAGCAGCCAGGGACTTCACGGTGAAGCTTTCTTT	CASSQGLHGEAFF
NA	TRBV19	once	TRBJ1-2	TGTGCCAGTAGTTTTGGTGGCTACACCTTC	CASSFGGYTF
TRBD2	TRBV10-3	NA	TRBJ2-3	TGTGCCATCAGGGGAGCGGGAGGGCCAGATACGCAGTATTTT	CAIRGAGGPDTQYF
TRBD1	TRBV7-2	NA	TRBJ1-4	TGTGCCAGCAGCTTAGAGAGGTATCTGTCCAGGGGGCAGAAGGAAAAACTGTTTTTT	CASSLERYLSRGQKEKLFF
TRBD1	TRBV7-2	NA	TRBJ1-4	TGTGCCAGCTCCCCACAGGGGGCTGGTGAAAAACTGTTTTTT	CASSPQGAGEKLFF
TRBD1	TRBV15	NA	TRBJ2-7	TGTGCCACCAGCAGTCGACAGGGGTATAGCGAGCAGTACTTC	CATSSRQGYSEQYF
TRBD1	TRBV2	once	TRBJ2-7	TGTGCCAGCAGTCGACAGGGTCTAAACGAGCAGTACTTC	CASSRQGLNEQYF
TRBD2	TRBV29-1	NA	TRBJ2-7	TGCAGCGTTGAACCGGCGGGAGGAGGCGAGCAGTACTTC	CSVEPAGGGEQYF
TRBD1	TRBV5-4	NA	TRBJ2-7	TGTGCCAGCAGCTTATACACGGGACAGGGTGGCTACGAGCAGTACTTC	CASSLYTGQGGYEQYF
NA	TRBV30	NA	TRBJ1-2	TGTGCCTGGAGTGTACTGGGGGCGGGTCCAGCTAACTATGGCTACACCTTC	CAWSVLGAGPANYGYTF
NA	TRBV7-9	NA	TRBJ2-7	TGTGCCAGCAGCTTAGCTGGGGGTACCTACGAGCAGTACTTC	CASSLAGGTYEQYF
TRBD2	TRBV28	NA	TRBJ2-2	TGTGCCACCCGGGGGGAGGGCCCCGGGGAGCTGTTTTTT	CATRGEGPGELFF
TRBD2	TRBV10-3	NA	TRBJ2-7	TGTGCCATCAGTGAGTCTCCACTAGCGGGAACACACGAGCAGTACTTC	CAISESPLAGTHEQYF
NA	TRBV18	NA	TRBJ1-2	TGTGCCAGCTCACCACCCGCCGGCGACTATGGCTACACCTTC	CASSPPAGDYGYTF
NA	TRBV27	NA	TRBJ1-5	TGTGCCAGCAGTTCCTGGGACGGGGAGGGTCAGCCCCAGCATTTT	CASSSWDGEGQPQHF
NA	TRBV28	NA	TRBJ1-1	TGTGCCAGCTGGGGGGGGACCACTGAAGCTTTCTTT	CASWGGTTEAFF
NA	TRBV7-9	NA	TRBJ1-2	TGTGCCAGCGGAGAGGTGGCTGGCTACACCTTC	CASGEVAGYTF
TRBD2	TRBV5-1	NA	TRBJ2-1	TGCGCCAGCAGCGGGTCTAGCGGGAATTCCTACAATGAGCAGTTCTTC	CASSGSSGNSYNEQFF
NA	TRBV15	NA	TRBJ2-1	TGTGCCACCAGCTCCACAGGGTCCTCCTACAATGAGCAGTTCTTC	CATSSTGSSYNEQFF
TRBD2	TRBV7-2	few	TRBJ2-7	TGTGCCAGCAGCTTAGTAGCGGGGGTCTACGAGCAGTACTTC	CASSLVAGVYEQYF
NA	TRBV7-2	NA	TRBJ2-1	TGTGCCAGCAGCTTAGTAGGCGACTACAATGAGCAGTTCTTC	CASSLVGDYNEQFF
NA	TRBV18	NA	TRBJ2-5	TGTGCCAGCTCACCCCCCGCAGGGGCTCAAGAGACCCAGTACTTC	CASSPPAGAQETQYF
NA	TRBV11-3	few	TRBJ1-1	TGTGCCAGCAGCCTTCAGCCGAACACTGAAGCTTTCTTT	CASSLQPNTEAFF
NA	TRBV28	NA	TRBJ2-7	TGTGCCAGCAGGACCTCCAGGGGAGAGACCTACGAGCAGTACTTC	CASRTSRGETYEQYF
TRBD1	TRBV27	few	TRBJ2-3	TGTGCCAGCAGTTTAGGAGCCGGGACAGGGTACACAGATACGCAGTATTTT	CASSLGAGTGYTDTQYF
TRBD2	TRBV5-3	few	TRBJ2-2	TGTGCCAAGCGACAGACCCGGGAGGACACCGGGGAGCTGTTTTTT	CAKRQTREDTGELFF
TRBD2	TRBV27	NA	TRBJ2-7	TGTGCCAGCAGTTTAGGTTTTAGCGGGATCCCCTACGAGCAGTACTTC	CASSLGFSGIPYEQYF